Below, 20 T cell receptor beta chains from the same sample are listed, as sequenced in a study of blood T cell repertoires in COVID-19. Some clones are missing from TCRdb's copy, which holds only in-frame ones; the method was immunoSEQ multiplex PCR. Of tens of thousands of clones listed, 88% are singletons. The specimen was peripheral blood. These receptors were obtained from a human donor in a cohort sampled during active COVID-19.

This clone has only one observation. The chain recombines TRBV5-4 with TRBJ1-2, with D unresolved. The CDR3 has 15 residues. Germline values: CDR1 SGHNT, CDR2 YYREEE (reference sequence). V was shortened by 4 bases and J by 2 bases, with 15 bases between the two germline ends. The CDR3 DNA is TGTGCCAGCAGCCCTGGACGGGGAGGAAACTATGGCTACACCTTC. This gives the protein CASSPGRGGNYGYTF.

This chain links TRBV30 with TRBJ2-7; 13 nucleotides align to TRBD2. Unmatched junction bases numbered 2, after V lost 3 bases and J lost 3 bases. In germline, CDR1 is GTSNPN, CDR2 SVGIG (reference sequence). The CDR3 consists of 14 residues. The CDR3 DNA follows: TGTGCCTGGAGGGGACTAGCGGGGAACTACGAGCAGTACGTC. It is translated as CAWRGLAGNYEQYV.

This sequence joins TRBV5-1 and TRBJ2-2; a weak D match, TRBD1 (7 bases). The germline V and J ends were trimmed by 0 bases and 0 bases, with 21 bases remaining between them. Germline V lookup: CDR1 SGHRS, CDR2 YFSETQ. This CDR3 contains 20 residues. CDR3 sequence reads: CASSLESGGGRKTNTGELFF. The CDR3 nucleotides read TGCGCCAGCAGCTTGGAGTCAGGGGGAGGAAGGAAAACGAACACCGGGGAGCTGTTTTTT.

The V gene is TRBV14, the J gene TRBJ2-5; D possibly corresponds to TRBD2 (7 bases). The CDR3 sequence is 13 residues long. Germline CDR1 reads SGHDN; CDR2 reads FVKESK. V lost 4 bases, J lost 5 bases, and 11 bases lay in between. Here the CDR3 DNA reads TGTGCCAGCAGCCCGGGGGGCTGGGAGACCCAGTACTTC. Translated, it gives CASSPGGWETQYF.

The chain joins TRBV13 to TRBJ2-3; D is uncertain. Germline lookup yields CDR1 PRHDT and CDR2 FYEKMQ (reference sequence). CDR3 length: 13 amino acids. Deletions cut 5 bases from V and 3 bases from J, with 9 bases between. CDR3 sequence reads: CASSARVTDTQYF. CDR3 DNA sequence: TGTGCCAGCAGCGCGCGTGTAACAGATACGCAGTATTTT.

V gene TRBV9 combines with J gene TRBJ2-1; 7 positions match TRBD2. J was trimmed by 3 bases and V by 0 bases; bases with no gene match: 3. Germline V CDR1 and CDR2: SGDLS, YYNGEE. CDR3 length: 15 residues. This chain's CDR3 is CASSVGAGFYNEQFF. In nucleotides, the CDR3 is TGTGCCAGCAGCGTAGGAGCGGGGTTCTACAATGAGCAGTTCTTC.

The V call is TRBV5-1, the J call TRBJ1-3; D gene ambiguous. CDR3 length: 13 residues. V lost 1 base to trimming and J lost 2 bases, with 4 bases between them. The germline gives CDR1 SGHRS, CDR2 YFSETQ. The CDR3 nucleotides are TGCGCCAGCAGCTTGAATACTGGAAACACCATATATTTT. It is translated as CASSLNTGNTIYF.

V and J are TRBV7-8 and TRBJ1-5, with 9 bases lining up with TRBD1. The J segment lost 6 bases and the V segment lost 5 bases, leaving 8 bases of the junction unmatched. Germline assignment: CDR1 SGHVS and CDR2 FQNEAQ. CDR3 size: 15 residues. Written as DNA, the CDR3 is TGTGCCAGCAGCCCCGGGACAGGGCAGGTTCAGCCCCAGCATTTT. Translated: CASSPGTGQVQPQHF.

The CDR3 nucleotides are TGTGCCAGCAGCTTGGTGGGCTACAATCAGCCCCAGCATTTT. It specifies CASSLVGYNQPQHF. The chain links TRBV5-5 to TRBJ1-5; no firm D call. CDR3 length: 14 amino acids. Trimming took 0 bases from V and 3 from J, leaving 7 bases between them. The V gene's germline CDR1 is SGHKS and CDR2 YYEKEE (reference sequence).

The J gene is TRBJ2-2, the V gene TRBV3-1 (or the pseudogene TRBV3-2), with TRBD2 matching 11 bases. CDR3 size: 17 residues. The germline V gene has CDR1 LGHDT and CDR2 YNNKEL (reference sequence). Unmatched junction bases numbered 4, after V lost 4 bases and J lost 0 bases. The CDR3 region has the DNA TGTGCCAGCAGCCGAGGACTAGCGGGCACGAACACCGGGGAGCTGTTTTTT. As protein: CASSRGLAGTNTGELFF.

V and J are TRBV19 and TRBJ2-1; D is unresolved. This CDR3 has 17 amino acids. V was pared by 3 bases and J by 5 bases, with 20 bases between. Looked up from germline, CDR1 is LNHDA and CDR2 is SQIVND (reference sequence). In DNA form, the CDR3 reads TGTGCCAGTAGTATGGTCCTAGTGGCTAAGTTTGACAATGAGCAGTTCTTC. Translating it yields CASSMVLVAKFDNEQFF.

The J gene is TRBJ2-7, the V gene TRBV5-1; weak D call: TRBD1 (6 bases). The ends were cut back, 4 bases at V and 2 bases at J, with 16 bases in the middle. Germline CDR1 and CDR2: SGHRS and YFSETQ. This CDR3 comprises 15 residues. The CDR3 DNA is TGCGCCAGCAGCGTAGTTGGGGGCGCGACCTACGAGCAGTACTTC. Translated, it gives CASSVVGGATYEQYF.

This clone was seen once. The chain combines TRBV18 with TRBJ2-7; no clear D gene. CDR3 size: 13 residues. Trimming took 3 bases from V and 3 from J, leaving 9 bases between them. The germline CDR1 and CDR2 sequences are KGHSH and LQKENI. CDR3 region: CASSPQDSYEQYF. For the CDR3, the DNA is TGTGCCAGCTCACCTCAAGATAGCTACGAGCAGTACTTC.

The V and J genes are TRBV6-2 or TRBV6-3 and TRBJ2-5; 10 bases match TRBD2. The V segment lost 2 bases and the J segment 4 bases; nucleotides outside the gene matches: 13. The germline V gene encodes CDR1 MNHEY and CDR2 SVGEGT. This CDR3 has 18 residues. CDR3 sequence reads: CASSYGLGLAGVGETQYF. As DNA, the CDR3 is TGTGCCAGCAGTTACGGTCTGGGGCTAGCGGGAGTTGGAGAGACCCAGTACTTC.

The chain joins TRBV29-1 to TRBJ1-2; TRBD1 matches 8 bases. Germline V CDR1 and CDR2: SQVTM, ANQGSEA. CDR3 length: 12 amino acids. Trimming removed 6 bases from V and 8 bases from J; junction bases left unmatched: 8. The chain's CDR3 is CSVTGQGLGYTF. The CDR3 DNA reads TGCAGCGTGACAGGACAGGGACTGGGCTACACCTTC.

CDR3 DNA: TGTGCCAGCAGCTTAGAGGACAGGGGGCTCAATGAGCAGTTCTTC. It translates to CASSLEDRGLNEQFF. V and J are TRBV11-3 and TRBJ2-1; 11 bases map to TRBD1. The CDR3 contains 15 residues. The trim removed 0 bases at V and 6 bases at J, leaving 1 base unmatched. Per germline, CDR1 SGHNT and CDR2 YENEEA. Supplemented by reference TRBV11-3 and TRBJ2-1, the full variable domain reads EAGVVQSPRYKIIEKKQPVAFWCNPISGHNTLYWYLQNLGQGPELLIRYENEEAVDDSQLPKDRFSAERLKGVDSTLKIQPAELGDSAVYLCASSLEDRGLNEQFFGPGTRLTVL.

J is TRBJ2-2 and V is TRBV5-1; TRBD2 agrees at 9 bases. With V trimmed by 0 bases and J by 4 bases, 1 base remained unmatched. Germline V CDR1 and CDR2: SGHRS, YFSETQ. This CDR3 region has 15 residues. CDR3 loop: CASSLASGITGELFF. CDR3 DNA: TGCGCCAGCAGCTTGGCTAGCGGGATCACCGGGGAGCTGTTTTTT. Full variable domain (rest looked up from reference TRBV5-1 and TRBJ2-2): KAGVTQTPRYLIKTRGQQVTLSCSPISGHRSVSWYQQTPGQGLQFLFEYFSETQRNKGNFPGRFSGRQFSNSRSEMNVSTLELGDSALYLCASSLASGITGELFFGEGSRLTVL.

The chain uses TRBV15 and TRBJ2-3; D possibly corresponds to TRBD2 (6 bases). The germline V and J ends were trimmed by 0 bases and 4 bases, with 17 bases remaining between them. The CDR3 covers 17 residues. Germline CDR1 LNHNV, CDR2 YYDKDF (reference sequence). CDR3 sequence (DNA): TGTGCCACCAGCAGAGATGTTGGGGGGACTGGCCCAGATACGCAGTATTTT. The encoded protein is CATSRDVGGTGPDTQYF.

The chain couples TRBV18 to TRBJ2-7; D remains ambiguous. Trimming cost V 3 bases and J 6 bases, with 15 bases left between them. Germline V lookup: CDR1 KGHSH, CDR2 LQKENI. The CDR3 has 14 residues. The CDR3 protein is CASSPSLESGEQYF. Written as DNA, the CDR3 is TGTGCCAGCTCACCCTCGCTAGAATCTGGCGAGCAGTACTTC.

The genes are TRBV5-1 and TRBJ2-1; perhaps TRBD1 as D (6 bases). The CDR3 has 15 residues. The V end was cut by 4 bases, the J end by 7 bases, with 18 bases between. Germline V gene sequence: CDR1 SGHRS, CDR2 YFSETQ. The CDR3 sequence: CASSPRQGLVNEQFF. In DNA form, the CDR3 reads TGCGCCAGCAGCCCCCGCCAGGGGCTAGTAAATGAGCAGTTCTTC.